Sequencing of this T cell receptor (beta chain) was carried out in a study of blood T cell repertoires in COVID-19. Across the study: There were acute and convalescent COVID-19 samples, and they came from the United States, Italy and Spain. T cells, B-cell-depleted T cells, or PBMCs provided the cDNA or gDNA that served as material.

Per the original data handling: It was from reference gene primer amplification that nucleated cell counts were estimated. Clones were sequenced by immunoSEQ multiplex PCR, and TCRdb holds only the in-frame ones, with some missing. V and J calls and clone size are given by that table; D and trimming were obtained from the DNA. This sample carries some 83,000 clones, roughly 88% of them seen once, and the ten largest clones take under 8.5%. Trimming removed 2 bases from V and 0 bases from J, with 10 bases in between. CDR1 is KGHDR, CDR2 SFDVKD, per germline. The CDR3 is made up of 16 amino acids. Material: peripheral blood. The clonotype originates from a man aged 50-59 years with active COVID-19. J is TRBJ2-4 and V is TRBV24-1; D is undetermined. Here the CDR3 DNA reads TGTGCCACCAGTGATTCGGTCCCCGGAGCCAAAAACATTCAGTACTTC. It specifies CATSDSVPGAKNIQYF.